The rows below give T cell receptor beta chains drawn from one sample of a study of T cell responses to AZD1222 COVID-19 vaccine. The protocol was immunoSEQ multiplex PCR, while the TCRdb copy is restricted to in-frame clones and leaves out a portion. The table records about 140,000 clones, 80% to 95% of them present only once. Sequences were derived from peripheral blood, sampled on day 0 of AZD1222 vaccination. All receptors derive from an adult in good health. Each CDR3 is given with its conserved first and last residue. A D gene is named only where the DNA matches it firmly. The size entry is marked missing in some rows and otherwise reads once, few, many or a size class.

length: 13; V: TRBV6-5; D: TRBD1; J: TRBJ2-7; size: -; CDR3: CASTQGASYEQYF; DNA: TGTGCCAGTACACAGGGGGCCTCCTACGAGCAGTACTTC
length: 16; V: TRBV5-1; D: -; J: TRBJ1-6; size: -; CDR3: CASSPGGGGFSSPLHF; DNA: TGCGCCAGCAGCCCGGGCGGAGGGGGATTTAGTTCACCCCTCCACTTT
length: 17; V: TRBV19; D: -; J: TRBJ1-5; size: -; CDR3: CASSGVEGSSSNQPQHF; DNA: TGTGCCAGTAGTGGAGTGGAGGGGTCGTCTAGCAATCAGCCCCAGCATTTT
length: 14; V: TRBV7-9; D: TRBD2; J: TRBJ2-2; size: once; CDR3: CASSGSGSPGELFF; DNA: TGTGCCAGCAGCGGAAGCGGGAGCCCCGGGGAGCTGTTTTTT
length: 13; V: TRBV10-3; D: -; J: TRBJ1-2; size: -; CDR3: CAISAAREAGYTF; DNA: TGTGCCATCAGTGCGGCCAGGGAGGCTGGCTACACCTTC
length: 15; V: TRBV7-2; D: -; J: TRBJ1-3; size: -; CDR3: CASSLAGAGRSTIYF; DNA: TGTGCCAGCAGCTTAGCAGGGGCAGGCCGTAGCACCATATATTTT
length: 17; V: TRBV15; D: TRBD1; J: TRBJ1-1; size: -; CDR3: CATSRGQGPLRGTEAFF; DNA: TGTGCCACCAGCAGAGGACAGGGACCTCTCCGGGGTACTGAAGCTTTCTTT
length: 16; V: TRBV6-5; D: -; J: TRBJ2-1; size: -; CDR3: CASSYSGSWGVNEQFF; DNA: TGTGCCAGCAGTTACTCGGGATCGTGGGGTGTCAATGAGCAGTTCTTC
length: 15; V: TRBV4-2; D: -; J: TRBJ1-5; size: few; CDR3: CASSQEGTWRQPQHF; DNA: TGTGCCAGCAGCCAAGAGGGGACCTGGCGTCAGCCCCAGCATTTT
length: 13; V: TRBV5-1; D: -; J: TRBJ2-2; size: -; CDR3: CASSWDGLGELFF; DNA: TGCGCCAGCAGCTGGGACGGTCTCGGGGAGCTGTTTTTT
length: 17; V: TRBV5-1; D: TRBD2; J: TRBJ2-2; size: once; CDR3: CASSLGSSGSNTGELFF; DNA: TGCGCCAGCAGCTTGGGGAGTAGCGGGTCGAACACCGGGGAGCTGTTTTTT
length: 19; V: TRBV6-1; D: -; J: TRBJ2-7; size: -; CDR3: CASSEMGVRVRGSSYEQYF; DNA: TGTGCCAGCAGTGAGATGGGGGTTAGGGTTAGAGGGAGCTCCTACGAGCAGTACTTC
length: 16; V: TRBV4-2; D: -; J: TRBJ2-4; size: -; CDR3: CASSQATGVAKNIQYF; DNA: TGTGCCAGCAGCCAAGCTACCGGCGTGGCCAAAAACATTCAGTACTTC
length: 15; V: TRBV27; D: TRBD1; J: TRBJ1-1; size: -; CDR3: CASSTSGRGITEAFF; DNA: TGTGCCAGCAGTACCTCGGGCAGGGGGATCACTGAAGCTTTCTTT
length: 15; V: TRBV7-7; D: -; J: TRBJ2-3; size: -; CDR3: CASRENRGRTDTQYF; DNA: TGTGCCAGCAGGGAAAATAGAGGTCGCACAGATACGCAGTATTTT
length: 17; V: TRBV7-3; D: TRBD2; J: TRBJ2-7; size: once; CDR3: CASSLMASGRTSYEQYF; DNA: TGTGCCAGCAGCTTAATGGCCAGCGGGAGGACGTCCTACGAGCAGTACTTC
length: 14; V: TRBV20-1; D: -; J: TRBJ2-1; size: -; CDR3: CSASGPGRYNEQFF; DNA: TGCAGTGCTAGTGGACCGGGCCGTTACAATGAGCAGTTCTTC
length: 13; V: TRBV7-2; D: -; J: TRBJ1-3; size: -; CDR3: CASSMTGGNTIYF; DNA: TGTGCCAGCAGTATGACAGGCGGAAACACCATATATTTT
length: 14; V: TRBV19; D: -; J: TRBJ2-5; size: -; CDR3: CASSAGTWGETQYF; DNA: TGTGCCAGTAGTGCCGGGACCTGGGGGGAGACCCAGTACTTC
length: 16; V: TRBV6-7; D: TRBD2; J: TRBJ2-7; size: -; CDR3: CASTTPPTSPRDEQYF; DNA: TGTGCCAGCACCACCCCCCCGACTAGCCCCCGAGACGAGCAGTACTTC
length: 13; V: TRBV27; D: -; J: TRBJ1-2; size: -; CDR3: CASARGGNYGYTF; DNA: TGTGCCAGCGCACGCGGAGGGAACTATGGCTACACCTTC
length: 15; V: TRBV29-1; D: TRBD2; J: TRBJ2-7; size: -; CDR3: CSVVASGGGPYEQYF; DNA: TGCAGCGTTGTGGCTAGCGGGGGGGGCCCCTACGAGCAGTACTTC
length: 12; V: TRBV30; D: -; J: TRBJ2-3; size: -; CDR3: CAWTDLTDTQYF; DNA: TGTGCCTGGACCGACCTCACAGATACGCAGTATTTT
length: 16; V: TRBV6-1; D: -; J: TRBJ1-6; size: -; CDR3: CASSEALNGYNSPLHF; DNA: TGTGCCAGCAGTGAAGCGCTAAACGGATATAATTCACCCCTCCACTTT
length: 15; V: TRBV6-5; D: TRBD1; J: TRBJ1-2; size: -; CDR3: CASSTRTGGDYGYTF; DNA: TGTGCCAGCAGCACCCGGACAGGGGGTGACTATGGCTACACCTTC
length: 15; V: TRBV5-8; D: TRBD1; J: TRBJ1-1; size: -; CDR3: CASSYPGQLNTEAFF; DNA: TGTGCCAGCAGCTACCCGGGACAGCTGAACACTGAAGCTTTCTTT
length: 16; V: TRBV25-1; D: -; J: TRBJ2-3; size: -; CDR3: CASSEQQGTSTDTQYF; DNA: TGTGCCAGCAGTGAGCAACAGGGGACTAGCACAGATACGCAGTATTTT
length: 15; V: TRBV5-6; D: TRBD2; J: TRBJ2-1; size: -; CDR3: CASSFGLAKREGQFF; DNA: TGTGCCAGCAGCTTTGGGCTAGCCAAACGGGAGGGGCAGTTCTTC